This entry features one T cell receptor beta chain sequence. Its antigen is currently unknown. In the PCR, 60 Vbeta and 13 Jbeta primers were used. Assay: immunoSEQ multiplex PCR; the TCRdb copy retains only in-frame clones and omits some. The sample consists of over 110,000 clones, around 73% of them appearing once. This entry belongs to a study of cytomegalovirus exposure and HLA in healthy donors. Study-level background: There were 75 million to 95 million unique TCRs (from HLA-typed donors) in an early data release.

Whole-study findings and limits: TCR beta chains numbering under 200 were designated cytomegalovirus-associated. The authors confirmed in vitro that a few CMV-associated chains were specific for CMV antigens. In a later analysis, specific HLA alleles were associated with 15,000 or so TCR beta sequences at a 0.05 false discovery rate.

Germline-derived CDR1 and CDR2 are GTSNPN and SVGIG (reference sequence). The CDR3 covers 12 residues. The V gene end was trimmed by 8 bases and the J gene end by 1 base; junction bases not matched to a gene: 4. The TCR sequence derives from a female donor in good health and CMV-seronegative. The chain recombines TRBV30 with TRBJ1-1; TRBD1 matches at 7 bases. The material sequenced was PBMCs. The CDR3 here is CARDSRNTEAFF. In DNA form, the CDR3 reads TGTGCCCGGGACAGCAGGAACACTGAAGCTTTCTTT.